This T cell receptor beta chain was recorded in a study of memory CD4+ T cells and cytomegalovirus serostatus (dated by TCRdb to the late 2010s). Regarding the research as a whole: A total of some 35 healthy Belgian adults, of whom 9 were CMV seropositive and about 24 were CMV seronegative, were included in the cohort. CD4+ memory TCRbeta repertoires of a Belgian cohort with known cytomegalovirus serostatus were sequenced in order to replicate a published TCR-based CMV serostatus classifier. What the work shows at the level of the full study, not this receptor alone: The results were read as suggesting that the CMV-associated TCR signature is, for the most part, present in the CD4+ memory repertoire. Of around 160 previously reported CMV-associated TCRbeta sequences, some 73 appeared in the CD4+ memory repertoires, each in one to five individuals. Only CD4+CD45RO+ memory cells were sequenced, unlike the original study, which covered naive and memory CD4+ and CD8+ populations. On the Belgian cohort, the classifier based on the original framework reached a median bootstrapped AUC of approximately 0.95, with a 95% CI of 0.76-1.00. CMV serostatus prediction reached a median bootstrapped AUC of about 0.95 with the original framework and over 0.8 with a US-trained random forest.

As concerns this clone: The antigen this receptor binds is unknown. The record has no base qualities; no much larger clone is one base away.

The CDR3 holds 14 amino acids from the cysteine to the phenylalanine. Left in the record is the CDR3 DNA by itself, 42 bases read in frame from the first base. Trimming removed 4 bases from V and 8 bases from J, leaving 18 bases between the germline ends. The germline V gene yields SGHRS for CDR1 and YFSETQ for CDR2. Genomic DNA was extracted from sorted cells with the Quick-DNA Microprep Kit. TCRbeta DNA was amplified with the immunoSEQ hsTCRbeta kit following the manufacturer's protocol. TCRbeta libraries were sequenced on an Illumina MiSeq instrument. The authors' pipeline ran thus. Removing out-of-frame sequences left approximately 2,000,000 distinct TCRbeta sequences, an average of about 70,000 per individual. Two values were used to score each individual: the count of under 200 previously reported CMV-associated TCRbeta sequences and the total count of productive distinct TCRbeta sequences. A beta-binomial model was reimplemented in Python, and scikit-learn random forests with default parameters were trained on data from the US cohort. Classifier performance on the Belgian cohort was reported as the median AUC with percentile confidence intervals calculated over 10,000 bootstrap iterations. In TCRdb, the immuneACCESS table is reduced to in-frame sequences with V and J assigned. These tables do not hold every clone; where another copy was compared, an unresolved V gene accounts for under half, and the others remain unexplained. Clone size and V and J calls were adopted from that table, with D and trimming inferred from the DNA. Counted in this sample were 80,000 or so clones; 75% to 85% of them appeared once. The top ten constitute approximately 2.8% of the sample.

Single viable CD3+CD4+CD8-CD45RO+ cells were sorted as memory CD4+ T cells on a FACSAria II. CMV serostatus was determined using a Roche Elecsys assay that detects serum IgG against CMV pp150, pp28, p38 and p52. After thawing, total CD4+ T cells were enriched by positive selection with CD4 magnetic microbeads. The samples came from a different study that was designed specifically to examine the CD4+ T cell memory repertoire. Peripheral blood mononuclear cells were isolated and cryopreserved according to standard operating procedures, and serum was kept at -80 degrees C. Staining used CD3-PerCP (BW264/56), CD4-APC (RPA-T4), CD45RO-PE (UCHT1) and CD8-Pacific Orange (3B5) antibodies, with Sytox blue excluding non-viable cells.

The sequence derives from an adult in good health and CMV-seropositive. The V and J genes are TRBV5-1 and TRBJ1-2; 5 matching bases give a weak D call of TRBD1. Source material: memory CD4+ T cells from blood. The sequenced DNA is TGCGCCAGCAGCACCACTTGGGGGGATCGGGGCTACACCTTC. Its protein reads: CASSTTWGDRGYTF.